The present TCR beta chain was sequenced within a study of blood T cell repertoires in COVID-19. The CDR3 is 15 amino acids. Germline-derived CDR1 and CDR2 are SGDLS and YYNGEE. Trimming shortened V by 0 bases and J by 5 bases, and 14 bases separated the two germline ends. This clone occurred a few times. As handled by the study authors: The assay estimated nucleated cells by amplifying reference gene primers. TCRdb keeps only in-frame clones here, not all; method: immunoSEQ multiplex PCR. The V and J calls and clone size were taken over from that table, and D and trimming were inferred from the DNA. The sample yields about 180,000 clones, about 88% seen once. In assigning cohorts, the study relied on participant-reported clinical history.

Material for sequencing was PBMCs or T cells enriched from blood (not recorded which). The genes are TRBV9 and TRBJ2-5, with D perhaps matching TRBD2 (5 bases). The clonotype originates from a human donor with acute COVID-19. The donor label of this sample is uncertain. The CDR3 sequence is CASSVATRGKETQYF. As DNA, the CDR3 is TGTGCCAGCAGCGTAGCTACCCGAGGGAAGGAGACCCAGTACTTC.